The 3 T cell receptor beta chains presented below share a single source sample, sequenced in a study of CD8 T cells in Susac syndrome. RNA amounts of 0.5 to 1 ug underwent reverse transcription with random hexamers. TCRdb itself ran the immunoSEQ multiplex PCR reads through MiXCR, one entry per CDR3 protein. In the table there are around 280,000 distinct CDR3 sequences, about 91% of which are singletons. Sequencing was done on a sample of CD4+ T cells from PBMCs. The receptor set was obtained from a human donor with multiple sclerosis.

This chain links TRBV12-5 with TRBJ2-5; TRBD2 might be the D (6 bases). Germline CDR1 and CDR2: LGHNT and FRNRAP. The CDR3 contains 16 residues. V was trimmed by 0 bases and J by 1 base, leaving 12 bases between them. This CDR3 reads CASGLVRERLQETQYF. The CDR3 bases are TGTGCTAGTGGTTTGGTACGGGAGCGGCTCCAAGAGACCCAGTACTTC.

This clonotype turned up a few times. The chain joins TRBV19 to TRBJ2-6; tentatively, D is TRBD1 (6 bases). The germline V gene encodes CDR1 LNHDA and CDR2 SQIVND (reference sequence). The CDR3 has 14 amino acids. V shed 5 bases and J shed 2 bases, with 7 bases lying between them. The CDR3 sequence: CASSYRAGANVLTF. Written as DNA, the CDR3 is TGTGCCAGTAGTTACAGGGCTGGGGCCAACGTCCTGACTTTC.

This rearrangement joins TRBV7-2 to TRBJ2-5; D possibly corresponds to TRBD1 (6 bases). This CDR3 has 15 residues. Trimming removed 4 bases from V and 2 bases from J, with 14 bases in between. Germline CDR1 reads SGHTA; CDR2 reads FQGNSA. The CDR3 sequence: CASSSLRGTQETQYF. The CDR3 DNA reads as TGTGCCAGCAGCTCCCTGAGGGGGACACAAGAGACCCAGTACTTC.